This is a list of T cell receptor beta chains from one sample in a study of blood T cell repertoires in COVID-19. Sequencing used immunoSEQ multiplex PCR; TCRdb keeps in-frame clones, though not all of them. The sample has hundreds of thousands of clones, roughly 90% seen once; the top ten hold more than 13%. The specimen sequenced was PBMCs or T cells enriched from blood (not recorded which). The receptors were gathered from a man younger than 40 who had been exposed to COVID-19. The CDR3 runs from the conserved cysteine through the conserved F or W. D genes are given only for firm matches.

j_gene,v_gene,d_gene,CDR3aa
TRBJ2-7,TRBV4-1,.,CASSQDPRGKQYF
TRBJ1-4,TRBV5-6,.,CASSLGGAGNEKLFF
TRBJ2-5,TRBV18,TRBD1,CASPFFIVRGQGTTPQETQYF
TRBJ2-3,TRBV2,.,CASRGRGPTDTQYF
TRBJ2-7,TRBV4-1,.,CASSQGGGYSYEQYF
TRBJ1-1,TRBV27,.,CASSLSMAAEAFF
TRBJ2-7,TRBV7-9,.,CASSLDVYYEQYF
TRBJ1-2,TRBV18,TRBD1,CASSPTGAKGYGYTF
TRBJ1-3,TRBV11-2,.,CASSLDQGSGNTIYF
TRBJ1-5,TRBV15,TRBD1,CATSRAPTGPPRWYDQPQHF
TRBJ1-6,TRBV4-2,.,CASSPGVSLHF
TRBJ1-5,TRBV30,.,CAWPPLSDTNQPQHF
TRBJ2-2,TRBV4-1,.,CASSQAPYPYTGELFF
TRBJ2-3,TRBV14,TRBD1,CASSQDGTDTDTQYF
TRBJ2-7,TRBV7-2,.,CASSLALAYEQYF
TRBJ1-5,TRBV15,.,CATSRSSGVQSNQPQHF
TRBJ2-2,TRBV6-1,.,CASSESAGLYRELFF
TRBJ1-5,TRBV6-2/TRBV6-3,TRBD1,CASSLQGAQPQHF
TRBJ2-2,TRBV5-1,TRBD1,CASSPGTDFTGELFF
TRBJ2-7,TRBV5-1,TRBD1,CASSWGQGPSEQYF
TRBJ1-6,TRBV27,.,CASRKGQYNSPLHF
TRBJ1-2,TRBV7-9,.,CASYSNYGYTF
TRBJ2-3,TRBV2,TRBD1,CASSDPGGSTDTQYF
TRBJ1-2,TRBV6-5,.,CASTQGSRGYGYTF
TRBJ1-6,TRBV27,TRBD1,CASSFRDSTPLHF
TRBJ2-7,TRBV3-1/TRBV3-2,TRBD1,CASSRKGQAAYEQYF
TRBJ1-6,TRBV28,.,CASSLSNSPLHF
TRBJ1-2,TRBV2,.,CASGANYGYTF
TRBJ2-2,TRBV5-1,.,CASRRVASGGNGELFF
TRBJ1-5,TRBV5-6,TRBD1,CASSPGTGVGSNQPQHF
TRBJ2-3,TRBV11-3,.,CASSLRITDTQYF
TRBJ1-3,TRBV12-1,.,CASMSQQPFSGNTIYF
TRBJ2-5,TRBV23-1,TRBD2,CARYLAGLETQYF
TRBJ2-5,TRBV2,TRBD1,CASSSPDRGLGETQYF
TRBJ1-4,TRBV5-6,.,CASSKGTLEKLFF
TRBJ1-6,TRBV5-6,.,CASSLRYRDSPLHF
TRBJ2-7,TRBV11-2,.,CASSSAKGGSGVANEQYF
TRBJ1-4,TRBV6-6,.,CASSSLFSNEKLFF
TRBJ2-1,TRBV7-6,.,CASSPLDRHEQFF
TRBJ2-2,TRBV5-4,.,CASSRNQGQGTGELFF
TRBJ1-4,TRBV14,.,CASSQGLGAGLNEKLFF
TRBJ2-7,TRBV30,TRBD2,CALNRGGYEQYF
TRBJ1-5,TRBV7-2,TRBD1,CASSLTRGRGNQPQHF
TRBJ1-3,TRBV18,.,CASSPYWRDTIYF
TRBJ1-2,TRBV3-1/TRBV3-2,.,CASSQDRSIFYGYTF
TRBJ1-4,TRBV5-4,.,CASSLGVAGQLGEKLFF
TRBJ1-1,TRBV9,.,CASSPRQAGSEAFF
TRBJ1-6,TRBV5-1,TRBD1,CASSQSGTGAFPLHF
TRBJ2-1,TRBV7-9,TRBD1,CASSPQRPAGQVYNEQFF